These T cell receptor beta chains were read from a single sample in a study of cytomegalovirus exposure and HLA in healthy donors. The protocol was immunoSEQ multiplex PCR, while the TCRdb copy is restricted to in-frame clones and leaves out a portion. In the table there are about 87,000 clones, over 65% of which are singletons. The source material was PBMCs. The receptors originated from a man younger than 40 in good health and CMV-seropositive. Each CDR3 is given with its conserved first and last residue.

J gene | V gene | CDR3 protein
TRBJ1-1 | TRBV9 | CASSRRRETMNTEAFF
TRBJ1-4 | TRBV29-1 | CSVYAGEKLFF
TRBJ2-7 | TRBV27 | CASSLLAGGHEQYF
TRBJ1-1 | TRBV10-2 | CASRSGTPNTEAFF
TRBJ2-1 | TRBV5-6 | CASSSTGVSYNEQFF
TRBJ2-3 | TRBV6-5 | CASSYSPEEADTQYF
TRBJ2-2 | TRBV7-2 | CASSFEGVTGELFF
TRBJ2-7 | TRBV19 | CASSLGQGSYEQYF
TRBJ1-1 | TRBV5-4 | CASSYGGGRFWDTEAFF
TRBJ2-6 | TRBV2 | CASTTGAKGANVLTF
TRBJ2-1 | TRBV5-1 | CASSLEGNEQFF
TRBJ2-1 | TRBV6-5 | CASGRGVHNEQFF
TRBJ2-5 | TRBV9 | CASSPWTGRGQETQYF
TRBJ1-1 | TRBV19 | CASSILGTGSLNTEAFF
TRBJ2-3 | TRBV5-1 | CASRAGGGAGDTQYF
TRBJ2-5 | TRBV27 | CASSFRDRDRETQYF
TRBJ1-1 | TRBV19 | CASSSGMGGMNTEAFF
TRBJ2-5 | TRBV14 | CASSLRRSSGFQETQYF
. | TRBV30 | CAWSVRYEQYF
TRBJ2-1 | TRBV5-6 | CASSSIPRGGGPNEQFF
TRBJ1-1 | TRBV19 | CASSSRGSQGTEAFF
TRBJ2-7 | TRBV19 | CASSTLAVGEQYF
TRBJ2-1 | TRBV28 | CASSNAPRGEQFF
TRBJ1-1 | TRBV2 | CATSVNTEAFF
TRBJ1-2 | TRBV5-1 | CASSLDRPGDFGYTF
TRBJ2-5 | TRBV2 | CASGLLQETQYF
TRBJ2-7 | TRBV27 | CASSWRVDYEQYF
TRBJ2-3 | TRBV5-1 | CASSLSSGSVTDTQYF
TRBJ2-7 | TRBV10-2 | CASIEPGQGEYEQYF
TRBJ1-5 | TRBV25-1 | CASSESREAQPQHF
TRBJ1-1 | TRBV19 | CASSINADRGDTEAFF
TRBJ1-5 | TRBV29-1 | CSVMTDSNQPQHF
TRBJ2-1 | TRBV5-1 | CASDREGSYNEQFF